The source of this T cell receptor (beta chain) is a study of OX40 agonist ivuxolimab in advanced cancers. Study context: Ivuxolimab, an agonist antibody against OX40 (CD134), was given to patients. Checkpoint inhibitors had been given previously to roughly 40% of patients.

The method was immunoSEQ multiplex PCR; TCRdb's version includes in-frame clones alone and lacks a portion of them. In the table there are 60,000 or so clones, 86% of which are singletons. Study-level points and caveats: The study did not work out the antigen specificity of the expanded peripheral T cells. CD4+ and CD8+ blood T cells expanded clonally by week 6 at 0.1 to 3.0 mg/kg.

The germline V and J ends were trimmed by 3 bases and 0 bases, with 18 bases remaining between them. The CDR3 covers 18 residues. The germline V gene encodes CDR1 LNHDA and CDR2 SQIVND (reference sequence). With respect to this clone: Its target is not known.

The TCR was taken from an adult with an advanced solid tumor such as melanoma, head and neck, liver or kidney cancer. The sample was CD4+ or CD8+ T cells sorted from blood, taken in a trial of the OX40 agonist ivuxolimab. The chain recombines TRBV19 with TRBJ2-1; maybe TRBD1 (6 bases). The CDR3: CASSMGQGWISSYNEQFF. CDR3 sequence (DNA): TGTGCCAGTAGTATGGGCCAGGGGTGGATAAGCTCCTACAATGAGCAGTTCTTC.